The TCR beta chain described here comes from a study of blood T cells in healthy people across ages. Study-level findings and limits: PBMCs were not sorted, which prevented a conclusive comparison of naive versus antigen-experienced cells.

A second PCR, run for about 6 to 11 cycles, used a sample-barcoded 5' primer plus a J-beta primer mix. Every cDNA was tagged by a template-switch adaptor with 12 random nucleotides. TCRdb independently ran MiXCR on the 5' RACE reads; one entry per CDR3 protein. The sample records about 1.5 million distinct CDR3 sequences, around 42% being singletons. The V end was cut by 6 bases, the J end by 5 bases, with 24 bases between. This CDR3 is 16 amino acids long. The germline CDR1 and CDR2 sequences are DFQATT and SNEGSKA (reference sequence). For this clonotype: Its antigen remains unknown.

The rearrangement links TRBV20-1 to TRBJ2-3; D tentatively fits TRBD1 or TRBD2 (6 bases each). The TCR was taken from a young woman in good health. Sequencing was carried out using blood. For the CDR3, the DNA is TGCAGTGCCCAAGCCCCCCCGGGGGCGCGTCAAGATACGCAGTATTTT. Protein sequence: CSAQAPPGARQDTQYF.